This T cell receptor beta chain was observed in a study of cytomegalovirus exposure and HLA in healthy donors. Study-level information: Within an early data release were about 85 million unique TCRs drawn from HLA-typed donors.

V was cut by 5 bases and J by 1 base, with 18 bases left in between. The germline V gene has CDR1 MNHEY and CDR2 SMNVEV (reference sequence). There are 17 residues in the CDR3. About this clone: Its specificity is unknown.

The PCR ran on 60 Vbeta and 13 Jbeta primers. In the authors' workflow: As a later analysis found, there were around 86 million unique TCR beta chains, of which roughly 11 million were shared. TCRdb keeps only in-frame clones here, not all; method: immunoSEQ multiplex PCR. The V and J calls and clone size come from that table; D and trimming were worked out from the DNA. The sample lists a few hundred thousand clones; about four fifths were seen once. Study results and limitations: Indistinguishable V segments, including TRBV6-2 and TRBV6-3, were excluded.

This rearrangement joins TRBV27 to TRBJ1-5, with D perhaps TRBD1 (5 bases). The source is a man between 25 and 39 years old in good health and CMV-seronegative. Material for sequencing was PBMCs. Here the CDR3 DNA reads TGTGCCAGCAGTCCTCTTTCGGGGGGAACGAGCAATCAGCCCCAGCATTTT. It is translated as CASSPLSGGTSNQPQHF.